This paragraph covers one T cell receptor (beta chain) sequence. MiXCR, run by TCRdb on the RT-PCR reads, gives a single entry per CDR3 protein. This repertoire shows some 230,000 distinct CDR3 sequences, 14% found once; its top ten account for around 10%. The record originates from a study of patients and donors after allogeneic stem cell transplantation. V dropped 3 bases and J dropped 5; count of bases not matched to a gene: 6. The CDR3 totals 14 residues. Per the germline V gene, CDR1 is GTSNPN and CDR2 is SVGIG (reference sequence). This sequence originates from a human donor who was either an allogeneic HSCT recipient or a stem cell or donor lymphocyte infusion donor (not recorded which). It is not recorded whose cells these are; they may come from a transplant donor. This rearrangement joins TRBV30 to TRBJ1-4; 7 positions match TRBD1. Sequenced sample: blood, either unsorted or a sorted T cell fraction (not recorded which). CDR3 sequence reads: CAWRDDRANEKLFF. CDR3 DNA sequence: TGTGCCTGGAGGGATGACAGGGCCAATGAAAAACTGTTTTTT.